This record looks at one TCR beta chain sequence and its context. These data belong to a study of cytomegalovirus exposure and HLA in healthy donors. PCR amplification relied on 60 Vbeta primers (plus 13 Jbeta primers). The repertoire was sequenced with immunoSEQ multiplex PCR; TCRdb's copy has only in-frame clones and lacks some. The table has more than 150,000 clones, roughly 78% seen once. The CDR3 has 15 amino acids. Trimming pared 2 bases from V and 4 bases from J, leaving 12 bases between. Germline CDR1 and CDR2: MGHRA and YSYEKL. This TCR came from a boy between 10 and 17 years old in good health and CMV-seronegative. Input material: PBMCs. The chain has TRBV4-1 and TRBJ2-1, with a tentative D call TRBD1 (7 bases). The CDR3 region has the DNA TGCGCCAGCAGCCAACAGGGGGGTAGATACAATGAGCAGTTCTTC. It codes for CASSQQGGRYNEQFF.